The sequence of this T cell receptor beta chain was determined in a study of cytomegalovirus exposure and HLA in healthy donors. Overall study results and limits: Later on, a genetic analysis was performed. It linked a missense variant in DCLRE1C with V- and J-gene trimming of TCR beta.

With 2 bases clipped from V and 7 bases from J, the junction kept 5 bases outside the gene matches. This CDR3 region has 15 residues. The germline gives CDR1 LNHDA, CDR2 SQIVND (reference sequence). PCR amplification relied on 60 Vbeta primers (plus 13 Jbeta primers). Here immunoSEQ multiplex PCR was the method, and the copy in TCRdb shows in-frame clones only, minus some. Here the sample spans roughly 90,000 clones, 80% to 90% being singletons. This clone was counted only a few times. Its antigen is currently unknown. J is TRBJ2-1 and V is TRBV19, with TRBD1 matching 10 bases. The sequenced sample was PBMCs. The receptor was derived from a man aged 30 to 39 in good health and CMV-seropositive. CDR3: CASSITRTGGNEQFF. DNA of the CDR3: TGTGCCAGTAGTATAACCCGGACAGGGGGGAATGAGCAGTTCTTC.